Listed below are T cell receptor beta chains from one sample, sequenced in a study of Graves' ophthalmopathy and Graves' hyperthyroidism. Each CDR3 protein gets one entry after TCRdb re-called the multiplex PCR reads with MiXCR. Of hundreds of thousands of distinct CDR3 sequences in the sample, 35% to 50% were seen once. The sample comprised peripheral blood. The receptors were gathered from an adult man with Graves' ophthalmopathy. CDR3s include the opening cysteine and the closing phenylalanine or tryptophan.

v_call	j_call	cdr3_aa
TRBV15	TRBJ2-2	CATSTGAGEGTGELFF
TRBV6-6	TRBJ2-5	CASSYPSQLETQYF
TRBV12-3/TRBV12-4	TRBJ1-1	CASTLNGDKNTEAFF
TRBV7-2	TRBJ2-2	CASSLDRGTGNTGELFF
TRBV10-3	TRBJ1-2	CAIRSNRGYGYTF
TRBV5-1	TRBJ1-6	CASSLAARVDSPLHF
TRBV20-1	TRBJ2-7	CSARTGGSYEQYF
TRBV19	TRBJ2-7	CASSPQPSYEQYF
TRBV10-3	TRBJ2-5	CASSYSPTQETQYF
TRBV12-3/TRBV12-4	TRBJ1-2	CASSFYPDAEYGYTF
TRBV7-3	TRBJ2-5	CASSLTQGGSGLREAQYF
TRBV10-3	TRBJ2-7	CASSYSLGGTEQYF
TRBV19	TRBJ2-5	CASSIRLEGRETQYF
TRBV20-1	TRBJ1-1	CSGRGRNEAFF
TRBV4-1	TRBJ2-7	CASSERRFYEQYF
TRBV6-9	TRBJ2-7	CASSYYKTGLAGYEQYF
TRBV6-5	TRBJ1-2	CASSPRTGGGYTF
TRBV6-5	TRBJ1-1	CASSYSKPLASTEAFF
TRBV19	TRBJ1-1	CASSMGGAMNTEAFF
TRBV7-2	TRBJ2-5	CVSSSGGARETQYF
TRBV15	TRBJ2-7	CATSRGGLAVNEQYF
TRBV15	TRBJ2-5	CATSRPGTGKETQYF
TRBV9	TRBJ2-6	CASSLSYSVGYSGANVLTF
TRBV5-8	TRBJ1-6	CASSKLGPGNSPLHF
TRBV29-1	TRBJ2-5	CSVTTGSETQYF
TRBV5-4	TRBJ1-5	CASSLAGQSREHF
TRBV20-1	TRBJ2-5	CSARSGSRGETQYF
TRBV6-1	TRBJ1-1	CASSEAYTEAFF
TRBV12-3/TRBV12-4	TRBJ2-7	CASRKGQGAYEQYF
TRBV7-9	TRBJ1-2	CASSLETGGKDGYTF
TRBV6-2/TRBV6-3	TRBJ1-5	CASSYVREDQPQHF
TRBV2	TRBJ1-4	CASSERSSGWQKLFF
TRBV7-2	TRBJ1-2	CASTIPGARGYTF
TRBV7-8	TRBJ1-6	CASSPWTENNSPLHF
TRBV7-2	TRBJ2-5	CASSLDSTSRETQYF
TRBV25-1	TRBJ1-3	CASSPPLRESSGNTIYF
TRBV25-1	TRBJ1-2	CASSESGTNYGYTF
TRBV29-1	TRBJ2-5	CSQPGSETQYF
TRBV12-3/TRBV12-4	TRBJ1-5	CASKLGNQPQHF
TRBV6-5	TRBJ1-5	CAAGQGRNQPQHF
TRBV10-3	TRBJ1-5	CAISLDRVNQPQHF
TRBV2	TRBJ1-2	CASSGQGGYTF
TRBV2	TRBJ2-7	CASRAPGNREQYF
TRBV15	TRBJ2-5	CATSRDRGRLETQYF
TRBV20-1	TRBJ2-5	CSARPGLAGAVPQETQYF
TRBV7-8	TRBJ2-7	CASSPGLARPQYF
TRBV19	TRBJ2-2	CASSPGLASGAHTGELFF
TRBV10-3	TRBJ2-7	CASTTGQVSYEQYF
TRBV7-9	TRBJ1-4	CASSFDEKLFF
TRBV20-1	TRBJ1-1	CSALRRTGNTEAFF
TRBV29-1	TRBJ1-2	CSVLGGENYGYTF